This TCR beta chain was captured in a study of cytomegalovirus exposure and HLA in healthy donors (dated by TCRdb to 2016 to 2017). Background on the whole study: According to a later analysis, the 120 or so validation repertoires were produced on the same platform as the roughly 600 repertoires of the first cohort. The study combined high-throughput TCR immunosequencing, statistical association of individual TCRs with disease status, and machine learning to predict cytomegalovirus infection status. In addition to the first cohort of 666 subjects, a separate validation cohort of 120 different subjects was used. The study aimed to test whether signatures of past pathogen exposure could be identified by cataloging public T cell receptors. Summary of the overall study and its limitations: A later analysis lacked HLA typing for the validation cohort, so it scored co-occurrence in that cohort across all 130 or so repertoires. The classifier was reported to diagnose cytomegalovirus status with high specificity and sensitivity in both the original and validation cohorts. According to the authors, the approach could potentially be generalized to other disease states and immunological phenotypes. A few of the identified cytomegalovirus-associated TCR beta chains were confirmed in vitro to be specific for cytomegalovirus antigens. The study listed approximately 150 TCR beta chains as associated with cytomegalovirus. While some public TCRs were present in many individuals, most TCR sequences turned up only very rarely across donors. In a later analysis, TCRs clustered in the first cohort were found to also tend to co-occur in the 120 or so validation repertoires, with around 94% of cluster scores above 0.

Libraries were constructed by the immunoSEQ multiplex PCR assay. The study's own analysis went as follows. A statistical classification framework was built for diagnosing cytomegalovirus status from the catalog of TCR beta chain sequences. TCRdb limited this immuneACCESS table to in-frame rearrangements with V and J called. A share of clones is missing; checked studies link under half to unresolved V genes, and the rest is unexplained. That table gives V, J and clone size, and the DNA gave D and trimming. Recorded for this sample are 220,000 or so clones; 90% to 95% of them occurred a single time. Of the sample, more than 1% falls within the top ten clones. For this clone: Its antigen target is currently unknown. Per-base qualities were not stored, and no clone one base away is much larger.

Donors formed part of the validation cohort, which comprised 120 subjects and was distinct from the first cohort of 666 subjects. V loses 4 bases at its end and J loses 7 bases; junction bases beyond the gene matches: 2. CDR1 and CDR2 (MNHNS, SASEGT) derive from the germline V gene. The CDR3, cysteine through phenylalanine, is 13 amino acids long. Of the read, only the CDR3 DNA is kept; its 39 bases are in frame from base 1. Sequencing was done on a sample of PBMCs. The receptor was isolated from a woman under 30 in good health and CMV-seronegative. Recombination linked TRBV6-1 to TRBJ2-2; the junction holds 8 bases that match TRBD2. The CDR3 has the sequence CASSVREGGELFF. The DNA reads TGTGCCAGCAGTGTCCGGGAGGGCGGGGAGCTGTTTTTT.